In its sample, the clone carrying this TCR beta chain was seen once. What it binds is not known. Assay: immunoSEQ multiplex PCR; the TCRdb copy retains only in-frame clones and omits some. The table records about 130,000 clones, more than 75% of them present only once. Time point noted: blood 2 weeks post-SBRT. As to treatment: 15 Gy SBRT to primary tumor, nephrectomy 4 weeks later. The sample belongs to a study of radiation and T cells in renal cell carcinoma. Whole-study findings and limits: No pretreatment tumor biopsies were available for baseline clonotypes.

CDR1 SGHRS and CDR2 YFSETQ come from the germline V gene. Trimming pared 1 base from V and 0 bases from J, leaving 10 bases between. There are 15 residues in the CDR3. This rearrangement joins TRBV5-1 to TRBJ1-1, with a tentative D call TRBD1 (5 bases). The sequence came from a woman aged 70-85 years with renal cell carcinoma. This specimen was blood, taken from a patient whose treatment included radiotherapy and nephrectomy. The CDR3 here is CASSLQGRMNTEAFF. The CDR3 DNA sequence: TGCGCCAGCAGCTTGCAGGGCAGAATGAACACTGAAGCTTTCTTT.